The 9 T cell receptor beta chains in this list originate from one sample, sequenced in a study of a mutant IDH1 vaccine in newly diagnosed glioma. For these receptors, no antigen is known. The time point was: week 5, during vaccination. Topical imiquimod accompanied each vaccine dose, which consisted of 300 ug of mutant IDH1 20-mer peptide. The data were produced by immunoSEQ multiplex PCR, yet TCRdb's version contains in-frame clones alone and is incomplete. The sample gives around 31,000 clones, roughly 50% of which show up once; approximately 11% is in the top ten. The starting material was PBMCs, obtained from a glioma patient whose treatment included an IDH1 peptide vaccine. The receptors originated from a woman younger than 30 with glioma.

The chain recombines TRBV7-9 with TRBJ2-3, with TRBD2 matching over 7 bases. Trimming cost V 6 bases and J 0 bases; bases outside gene matches: 6. Germline CDR1 reads SEHNR; CDR2 reads FQNEAQ (reference sequence). This CDR3 spans 15 amino acids. This chain's CDR3 is CASSQLATSTDTQYF. The CDR3 DNA reads TGTGCCAGCAGTCAACTAGCGACTAGCACAGATACGCAGTATTTT.

The CDR3 DNA sequence: TGTGCCAGCAAGGGGACAGGGCAAGGCAATCAGCCCCAGCATTTT. Translation: CASKGTGQGNQPQHF. The chain combines TRBV6-5 with TRBJ1-5; 9 bases line up with TRBD1. In germline, CDR1 is MNHEY, CDR2 SVGAGI. CDR3 length: 15 residues. The ends lost 7 bases at V and 2 bases at J; junction bases unmatched: 6.

In its sample, this clone was seen many times. The gene calls are TRBV5-1 and TRBJ2-1; D might be TRBD1 (5 bases). This CDR3 comprises 15 residues. In germline, CDR1 is SGHRS, CDR2 YFSETQ. The V and J ends lost 3 bases and 1 base respectively, with 11 bases between them. CDR3 bases: TGCGCCAGCAGCTCTTCGACAGCATCCTACAATGAGCAGTTCTTC. It encodes CASSSSTASYNEQFF.

This clone turned up a few times. The chain combines TRBV30 with TRBJ1-2; D is ambiguous. The CDR3 is made up of 14 amino acids. Germline CDR1 and CDR2: GTSNPN and SVGIG (reference sequence). The V end was cut by 2 bases, the J end by 2 bases, with 12 bases between. CDR3 amino acids: CAWSRAAPNYGYTF. The CDR3 nucleotides are TGTGCCTGGAGTCGGGCAGCTCCAAACTATGGCTACACCTTC.

The chain carries TRBV7-6 and TRBJ2-7; a possible D gene is TRBD1 (6 bases). CDR1 is SGHVS and CDR2 is FNYEAQ in the germline V gene. The CDR3 is 15 amino acids. Trimming left V 1 base short and J 0 bases short, with 10 bases between. The CDR3 is CASSLGKQGSYEQYF. The CDR3 coding sequence is TGTGCCAGCAGCTTAGGGAAACAGGGCTCCTACGAGCAGTACTTC. Complete variable domain (other parts from reference TRBV7-6 and TRBJ2-7): GAGVSQSPRYKVTKRGQDVALRCDPISGHVSLYWYRQALGQGPEFLTYFNYEAQQDKSGLPNDRFSAERPEGSISTLTIQRTEQRDSAMYRCASSLGKQGSYEQYFGPGTRLTVT.

This sequence joins TRBV30 and TRBJ1-6; the D is unclear. Looked up from germline, CDR1 is GTSNPN and CDR2 is SVGIG (reference sequence). CDR3 length: 12 amino acids. Deletions cut 2 bases from V and 10 bases from J, with 9 bases between. CDR3 nucleotide sequence: TGTGCCTGGAGTTCCGCCCTGTCACCCCTCCACTTT. The encoded protein is CAWSSALSPLHF. The entire variable domain, with the rest obtained from reference TRBV30 and TRBJ1-6, is as follows: SQTIHQWPATLVQPVGSPLSLECTVEGTSNPNLYWYRQAAGRGLQLLFYSVGIGQISSEVPQNLSASRPQDRQFILSSKKLLLSDSGFYLCAWSSALSPLHFGNGTRLTVT.

This clone has more than one count but fewer than ten. The CDR3 DNA reads as TGTGCCAGCAGCCCCTCGGTAAACTCCTATAATTCACCCCTCCACTTT. Translated, it gives CASSPSVNSYNSPLHF. This chain uses TRBV4-2 with TRBJ1-6; D unresolved. Trimming cost V 4 bases and J 0 bases, with 10 bases left between them. The germline CDR1 and CDR2 sequences are LGHNA and YNFKEQ. The CDR3 has 16 residues.

The chain is built from TRBV6-6 and TRBJ1-4; 9 bases match TRBD1. The V and J ends lost 2 bases and 16 bases, in that order; junction bases with no gene match: 2. Per the germline V gene, CDR1 is MNHNY and CDR2 is SVGAGI (reference sequence). This CDR3 has 11 residues. The CDR3 sequence is CASSYLDRGFF. CDR3 DNA sequence: TGTGCCAGCAGTTACCTGGACAGGGGGTTTTTT.

Only a few counts were recorded for this clone. The chain carries TRBV19 and TRBJ2-2, with D possibly matching TRBD2 (6 bases). Deletions cut 1 base from V and 3 bases from J, with 12 bases between. CDR1 and CDR2 (germline): LNHDA, SQIVND (reference sequence). The CDR3 length is 16 residues. The CDR3 DNA reads as TGTGCCAGTAGTATAGGGCCTAGCGAACACACCGGGGAGCTGTTTTTT. It translates to CASSIGPSEHTGELFF.